The 8 T cell receptor beta chains given below trace back to one sample, sequenced in a study of cytomegalovirus exposure and HLA in healthy donors. The study ran its PCR with 60 Vbeta and 13 Jbeta primers. The assay was immunoSEQ multiplex PCR, and TCRdb's table has in-frame clones only and misses some. This sample contains around 140,000 clones. Sequencing was carried out using PBMCs. These receptors came from a woman between 35 and 50 years old in good health and CMV-seronegative.

In DNA form, the CDR3 reads TGTGCCAGCAGTTTATGGGGAGGACTAGACCCTGGAAACACCATATATTTT. Translated, it gives CASSLWGGLDPGNTIYF. The chain is built from TRBV28 and TRBJ1-3; D unresolved. The CDR3 has 17 amino acids. Germline CDR1 MDHEN, CDR2 SYDVKM. V dropped 0 bases and J dropped 2 bases, with 14 bases sitting between them. Drawing the rest from reference TRBV28 and TRBJ1-3, the complete variable domain is DVKVTQSSRYLVKRTGEKVFLECVQDMDHENMFWYRQDPGLGLRLIYFSYDVKMKEKGDIPEGYSVSREKKERFSLILESASTNQTSMYLCASSLWGGLDPGNTIYFGEGSWLTVV.

V and J are TRBV9 and TRBJ1-1; D call uncertain. V shed 3 bases and J shed 11 bases, with 17 bases lying between them. Germline V CDR1 and CDR2: SGDLS, YYNGEE. The CDR3 consists of 13 residues. CDR3 sequence (DNA): TGTGCCAGCAGCGCTACGGACTCTCTGGGGGCTTTCTTT. Residues: CASSATDSLGAFF.

This chain connects TRBV18 to TRBJ2-7; D may be TRBD1 (6 bases). Per the germline V gene, CDR1 is KGHSH and CDR2 is LQKENI. The CDR3 has 13 amino acids. Trimming pared 5 bases from V and 6 bases from J, leaving 14 bases between. The CDR3 DNA follows: TGTGCCAGCTCAACACGGGCAGGGGCCGAGCAGTACGTC. Translating gives CASSTRAGAEQYV.

The rearrangement uses TRBV25-1 and TRBJ1-1; D is possibly TRBD1 (5 bases). This CDR3 region has 13 residues. The V gene lost 0 bases and the J gene lost 5 bases, with 7 bases spanning the gap. CDR1 is MGHDK, CDR2 SYGVNS, per germline. The CDR3 DNA follows: TGTGCCAGCAGTGAATATCGACAGACTGAAGCTTTCTTT. As protein: CASSEYRQTEAFF.

This chain connects TRBV4-3 to TRBJ1-3; D remains unclear. The CDR3 contains 14 residues. V was shortened by 0 bases and J by 3 bases, with 6 bases between the two germline ends. CDR1 is LGHNA, CDR2 YSLEER, per germline. CDR3 nucleotides: TGCGCCAGCAGCCAAGATCATCATGGAAACACCATATATTTT. Protein: CASSQDHHGNTIYF.

This chain joins TRBV7-9 and TRBJ1-5, with TRBD1 matching over 9 bases. Germline V gives CDR1 SEHNR, CDR2 FQNEAQ (reference sequence). The junction had 8 bases not matched to a gene; V was cut back by 5 bases and J by 3 bases. There are 16 residues in the CDR3. In nucleotides, the CDR3 is TGTGCCAGCAGCCTTCTGGACAGGGGATTCAATCAGCCCCAGCATTTT. Amino acids: CASSLLDRGFNQPQHF.

The rearrangement uses TRBV7-2 and TRBJ1-4; 9 nucleotides line up with TRBD1. Germline V gene sequence: CDR1 SGHTA, CDR2 FQGNSA. Trimming at V came to 5 bases and at J to 5 bases, leaving 6 bases not matched to a gene. The CDR3 has 15 amino acids. CDR3 in DNA: TGTGCCAGCAGCCTATTTGGGACAGGGAATGAAAAACTGTTTTTT. Its translation is CASSLFGTGNEKLFF.

This rearrangement joins TRBV11-2 to TRBJ1-2; 7 bases fit TRBD1. The CDR3 has 16 residues. The junction had 14 bases not matched to a gene; V was cut back by 2 bases and J by 8 bases. Per germline, CDR1 SGHAT and CDR2 FQNNGV. The CDR3 loop reads CASSLFRSNRGGGYTF. CDR3 coding DNA: TGTGCCAGCAGCTTATTCCGTTCAAACAGGGGAGGCGGCTACACCTTC.